The 2 T cell receptor beta chains reported below all come from one sample, sequenced in a study of T-cell memory formation after mild COVID-19. From the 5' RACE reads, TCRdb called clonotypes with MiXCR, one entry per CDR3 protein. The profile shows 310,000 or so distinct CDR3 sequences, 15% to 20% of them singletons. Sequencing input: PBMCs or a T cell subset sorted from them (not recorded which). These receptors were obtained from a man between 18 and 35 years old who had mild COVID-19 (a few samples of this study predate the infection). Cell type and time point are not known.

The V and J genes are TRBV15 and TRBJ2-3; 7 nucleotides align to TRBD1. V lost 4 bases to trimming and J lost 4 bases; unmatched junction nucleotides: 8. Germline assignment: CDR1 LNHNV and CDR2 YYDKDF (reference sequence). The CDR3 has 15 residues. The CDR3 is CATSNSDRVADTQYF. CDR3 nucleotide sequence: TGTGCCACCAGCAATAGTGACAGGGTGGCAGATACGCAGTATTTT.

The genes are TRBV5-1 and TRBJ2-3, with D perhaps matching TRBD2 (7 bases). Per germline, CDR1 SGHRS and CDR2 YFSETQ. There are 14 residues in the CDR3. Trimming removed 4 bases from V and 2 bases from J, with 11 bases in between. The CDR3 loop is CASSNGGHTDTQYF. CDR3 nucleotide sequence: TGCGCCAGCAGCAACGGGGGGCACACAGATACGCAGTATTTT.